The 3 T cell receptor beta chains given below trace back to one sample, sequenced in a study of cytomegalovirus exposure and HLA in healthy donors. The PCR used 60 Vbeta and 13 Jbeta primers. Sequencing was performed with immunoSEQ multiplex PCR; in TCRdb, only in-frame clones are kept and a portion is missing. The sample carries about 250,000 clones, roughly 70% recorded once. The sample taken for sequencing was PBMCs. The receptors stem from a female donor in good health and CMV-seronegative.

This clone was counted only a few times. The rearrangement joins TRBV7-3 to TRBJ1-2; TRBD1 aligns across 7 bases. With 5 bases clipped from V and 6 bases from J, the junction kept 3 bases outside the gene matches. In germline, CDR1 is SGHTA, CDR2 FQGTGA. CDR3 size: 12 residues. The CDR3 DNA sequence: TGTGCCAGCAGCGTCACAGGGGATGGCTACACCTTC. Translating it yields CASSVTGDGYTF.

This clone has only a few counts. CDR3 amino acids: CASSLSNLAYNEQFF. CDR3 coding DNA: TGTGCCAGCAGTTTATCAAATCTAGCGTACAATGAGCAGTTCTTC. The J gene is TRBJ2-1, the V gene TRBV27; a possible D gene is TRBD2 (6 bases). CDR1 is MNHEY and CDR2 is SMNVEV in the germline V gene (reference sequence). V lost 0 bases to trimming and J lost 4 bases, with 10 bases between them. This CDR3 is 15 amino acids long.

CDR3 coding DNA: TGTGCCAGCAGGGCCGGGACTCAGGACTATGGCTACACCTTC. Protein product: CASRAGTQDYGYTF. The genes are TRBV27 and TRBJ1-2; the D gene is possibly TRBD1 (5 bases). CDR1 and CDR2 from the germline V gene are MNHEY and SMNVEV (reference sequence). The CDR3 covers 14 residues. Between the trimmed V and J ends, which lost 6 bases and 3 bases, there was a span of 14 bases.